These 2 T cell receptor beta chains were sequenced from one sample in a study of T cells after yellow fever vaccination. One entry per CDR3 protein results from TCRdb running MiXCR on the 5' RACE reads. The table shows more than 300,000 distinct CDR3 sequences, with about 11% occurring only once. The sample consisted of CD4+ T cells sorted from PBMCs, taken 45 days after the yellow fever booster vaccination. Receptors originate from a man aged 18-30 years who received the YFV17D yellow fever vaccine.

This chain links TRBV6-2 or TRBV6-3 with TRBJ2-7; 8 nucleotides align to TRBD1. This CDR3 is 11 amino acids long. In germline, CDR1 is MNHEY, CDR2 SVGEGT. Unmatched junction bases numbered 1, after V lost 6 bases and J lost 6 bases. The CDR3 sequence is CASSQGAEQYF. CDR3 bases: TGTGCCAGCAGCCAGGGGGCCGAGCAGTACTTC.

The count of this clonotype is one. This chain joins TRBV20-1 and TRBJ2-3, with TRBD1 identical over 7 bases. Germline trimming cut 5 bases from V and 5 bases from J; bases unmatched to any gene: 10. From germline, CDR1 is DFQATT and CDR2 SNEGSKA (reference sequence). This CDR3 is 14 amino acids long. The CDR3 DNA sequence: TGCAGTGCTGTTCCCGCCGACAGGGAAGATACGCAGTATTTT. Protein: CSAVPADREDTQYF.